A single TCR beta chain is shown here with its context. Its antigen is undetermined. This sample stems from a study of cytomegalovirus exposure and HLA in healthy donors. Study-wide background: Membership in the Caucasian-associated ancestry cluster was found for 65% to 85% of fewer than 450 genotyped donors.

CDR1 is MGHRA and CDR2 is YSYEKL in the germline V gene. CDR3 size: 16 residues. Trimming cost V 0 bases and J 8 bases, with 17 bases left between them. The PCR contained 60 Vbeta and 13 Jbeta primers. Measured with immunoSEQ multiplex PCR; TCRdb has only the in-frame clones, and not every one. Of roughly 100,000 clones listed, 65% to 75% are singletons. Study-wide results and caveats: When analyzed later, a missense DCLRE1C variant was found to be linked to TCR beta V- and J-gene trimming. TRBV6-2, TRBV6-3 and some other V segments were excluded as indistinguishable.

The sample taken for sequencing was PBMCs. The source of this sequence is a middle-aged man in good health and CMV-seropositive. The rearrangement uses TRBV4-1 and TRBJ2-1; TRBD2 is a possible D gene (5 bases). This CDR3 is CASSQDTGVTRDEQFF. In nucleotides, the CDR3 is TGCGCCAGCAGCCAAGATACCGGCGTCACGAGGGATGAGCAGTTCTTC.